This note documents a single TCR beta chain sequence. Germline is not matched at one junction end, which may reflect a read error. Germline CDR1 DFQATT, CDR2 SNEGSKA (reference sequence). CDR3 size: 11 residues. The sample is drawn from a study of shared clonotypes between healthy human individuals. This table comes from immunoSEQ multiplex PCR, and its TCRdb copy is limited to in-frame clones, with some not included. The repertoire holds around 200,000 clones, with approximately 95% as singletons. The chain recombines TRBV20-1 with TRBJ2-7; no firm D call. The sequenced sample consisted of naive CD4+ T cells sorted from blood. Regarding subset: CD45RA+ positively selected. The sequence was obtained from a woman aged 25 to 45 in good health. CDR3 in amino acids: CSARTSFEQYF. The CDR3 DNA reads as TGCAGTGCAAGGACCTCCTTCGAGCAGTACTTC.